This entry lists 3 T cell receptor beta chains sequenced from one sample in a study of blood T cells in healthy people across ages. The use of a sample-barcoded 5' primer and a J-beta primer mix characterized a second PCR of 7 to 11 cycles. One entry per CDR3 protein, called by TCRdb with MiXCR from the 5' RACE reads. Among over 1,500,000 distinct CDR3 sequences listed, more than 35% were seen once. The material sequenced was blood. The origin of the receptors is a human donor in good health.

The chain combines TRBV18 with TRBJ1-5, with D possibly being TRBD1 (6 bases). Trimming took 2 bases from V and 3 from J, leaving 11 bases between them. This CDR3 has 15 amino acids. Germline lookup yields CDR1 KGHSH and CDR2 LQKENI. CDR3: CASSPNRDSNQPQHF. Written as DNA, the CDR3 is TGTGCCAGCTCACCAAACAGGGACTCCAATCAGCCCCAGCATTTT. Based on the CDR3 plus reference TRBV18 and TRBJ1-5, the full variable domain is NAGVMQNPRHLVRRRGQEARLRCSPMKGHSHVYWYRQLPEEGLKFMVYLQKENIIDESGMPKERFSAEFPKEGPSILRIQQVVRGDSAAYFCASSPNRDSNQPQHFGDGTRLSIL.

This clonotype was counted only a few times. The genes are TRBV24-1 and TRBJ2-1, with D perhaps assigned TRBD1 or TRBD2 (5 bases each). V lost 4 bases and J lost 3, with 12 bases in between. There are 15 residues in the CDR3. Germline V gene sequence: CDR1 KGHDR, CDR2 SFDVKD. CDR3 amino acids: CATSEGVIGYNEQFF. The CDR3 bases are TGTGCCACCAGTGAGGGGGTGATCGGCTACAATGAGCAGTTCTTC.

This clonotype has only a few counts. The J gene is TRBJ1-4, the V gene TRBV6-5; no clear D gene. V gave up 7 bases and J gave up 2 bases, with 11 bases separating them. This CDR3 region has 14 residues. Germline V gene data show CDR1 as MNHEY and CDR2 as SVGAGI. CDR3 region: CASKRALTNEKLFF. CDR3 bases: TGTGCCAGCAAAAGGGCGTTGACTAATGAAAAACTGTTTTTT.